This is a list of T cell receptor beta chains from one sample in a study of CD8+ T cells in alopecia areata. Profiled with immunoSEQ multiplex PCR; TCRdb holds only in-frame clones, not every one. The table includes approximately 200,000 clones, approximately 45% detected once. Sequenced material: CD4+ T cells sorted from blood, taken around week 37, from a patient treated with tofacitinib. The receptors were sampled from a human donor with alopecia areata. The CDR3 runs from the conserved cysteine through the conserved F or W. Each record gives: CDR3 protein, CDR3 DNA, D gene, V gene, J gene, clone size. A D gene is named only where the DNA matches it firmly. The listing skips clone size in some rows; elsewhere it reads once, few, many or a size class.

CDR3: CASSPPSWEQYF
DNA: TGTGCCAGCAGCCCTCCCTCGTGGGAGCAGTACTTC
D: -
V: TRBV7-2
J: TRBJ2-7
size: -

CDR3: CASSSSTSGRVYEQYF
DNA: TGTGCCAGCAGCTCCTCGACTAGCGGGAGGGTTTACGAGCAGTACTTC
D: TRBD2
V: TRBV7-9
J: TRBJ2-7
size: -

CDR3: CAISEGTQLQYF
DNA: TGTGCCATCAGTGAAGGGACCCAACTGCAGTATTTT
D: -
V: TRBV10-3
J: TRBJ2-3
size: few

CDR3: CASSQDQGSWETQYF
DNA: TGCGCCAGCAGCCAAGATCAAGGGTCATGGGAGACCCAGTACTTC
D: -
V: TRBV4-1
J: TRBJ2-5
size: once

CDR3: CASSPGGARETQYF
DNA: TGTGCCAGCAGCCCCGGGGGGGCGCGGGAGACCCAGTACTTC
D: TRBD2
V: TRBV7-2
J: TRBJ2-5
size: few

CDR3: CAWTPDSYNEQFF
DNA: TGTGCCTGGACCCCAGATTCTTACAATGAGCAGTTCTTC
D: -
V: TRBV30
J: TRBJ2-1
size: -

CDR3: CAWSRRVETQYF
DNA: TGTGCCTGGAGCCGCCGGGTTGAGACCCAGTACTTC
D: -
V: TRBV30
J: TRBJ2-5
size: -

CDR3: CARTGGISPLHF
DNA: TGTGCCAGGACAGGGGGGATATCACCCCTCCACTTT
D: TRBD1
V: TRBV6-8
J: TRBJ1-6
size: few

CDR3: CASSPSPRGNYGYTF
DNA: TGTGCCAGCAGTCCCTCCCCGAGGGGGAACTATGGCTACACCTTC
D: -
V: TRBV6-1
J: TRBJ1-2
size: -

CDR3: CASTRAGEQYF
DNA: TGTGCCAGCACAAGGGCGGGAGAGCAGTACTTC
D: -
V: TRBV6-1
J: TRBJ2-7
size: -

CDR3: CAISEPSEKNIQYF
DNA: TGTGCCATCAGTGAGCCCTCCGAAAAAAACATTCAGTACTTC
D: -
V: TRBV10-3
J: TRBJ2-4
size: -

CDR3: CASSLTPRGSYEQYF
DNA: TGTGCCAGCAGTTTAACCCCGCGCGGGAGCTACGAGCAGTACTTC
D: TRBD2
V: TRBV28
J: TRBJ2-7
size: medium-sized

CDR3: CATSMGDFRPHNEQFF
DNA: TGTGCCACCAGCATGGGGGACTTCAGACCCCACAATGAGCAGTTCTTC
D: -
V: TRBV15
J: TRBJ2-1
size: few

CDR3: CSVARGGVTDTQYF
DNA: TGCAGCGTTGCGAGGGGAGGTGTGACAGATACGCAGTATTTT
D: -
V: TRBV29-1
J: TRBJ2-3
size: -

CDR3: CAISETRRADTEAFF
DNA: TGTGCCATCAGTGAGACTCGGCGGGCGGACACTGAAGCTTTCTTT
D: -
V: TRBV10-3
J: TRBJ1-1
size: many

CDR3: CASSVSLGKETQYF
DNA: TGTGCCAGCAGCGTCAGTCTAGGCAAAGAGACCCAGTACTTC
D: -
V: TRBV6-5
J: TRBJ2-5
size: -

CDR3: CASSPGTVVYEQYF
DNA: TGTGCCAGCTCCCCCGGGACAGTTGTCTACGAGCAGTACTTC
D: TRBD1
V: TRBV18
J: TRBJ2-7
size: few

CDR3: CASSLVGSASTDTQYF
DNA: TGCGCCAGCAGCTTGGTTGGCTCGGCTAGCACAGATACGCAGTATTTT
D: -
V: TRBV5-1
J: TRBJ2-3
size: -

CDR3: CSANWEGQFF
DNA: TGCAGTGCTAATTGGGAGGGGCAGTTCTTC
D: TRBD2
V: TRBV20-1
J: TRBJ2-1
size: -

CDR3: CACSGSASTDTQYF
DNA: TGTGCCTGCAGCGGAAGTGCTAGCACAGATACGCAGTATTTT
D: -
V: TRBV30
J: TRBJ2-3
size: -

CDR3: CASSLVGSGNEKLFF
DNA: TGTGCCAGCAGCTTAGTTGGATCGGGTAATGAAAAACTGTTTTTT
D: -
V: TRBV7-8
J: TRBJ1-4
size: -

CDR3: CASSLESPSGTQYF
DNA: TGTGCCAGCAGCTTAGAGTCGCCGTCCGGTACGCAGTATTTT
D: -
V: TRBV7-2
J: TRBJ2-3
size: -

CDR3: CASGDPFQETQYF
DNA: TGTGCTAGTGGCGACCCGTTCCAAGAGACCCAGTACTTC
D: -
V: TRBV12-5
J: TRBJ2-5
size: -

CDR3: CSVESVGEAFF
DNA: TGCAGCGTTGAATCCGTAGGTGAAGCTTTCTTT
D: -
V: TRBV29-1
J: TRBJ1-1
size: few

CDR3: CASRGDRRTEAFF
DNA: TGTGCCAGCAGGGGGGACCGCAGAACTGAAGCTTTCTTT
D: -
V: TRBV6-5
J: TRBJ1-1
size: -

CDR3: CATSIASGTDTQYF
DNA: TGTGCCACCAGCATAGCTAGCGGGACAGATACGCAGTATTTT
D: TRBD2
V: TRBV15
J: TRBJ2-3
size: -

CDR3: CASSLNGIRAGELFF
DNA: TGTGCCAGCAGCTTAAACGGGATAAGAGCCGGGGAGCTGTTTTTT
D: -
V: TRBV7-2
J: TRBJ2-2
size: -

CDR3: CSVGQGQREYTF
DNA: TGCAGCGTTGGACAGGGACAAAGAGAATATACCTTC
D: TRBD1
V: TRBV29-1
J: TRBJ1-2
size: -

CDR3: CASSVGSSSHEQYF
DNA: TGTGCCAGCAGCGTAGGATCTAGCAGCCACGAGCAGTACTTC
D: -
V: TRBV9
J: TRBJ2-7
size: few

CDR3: CASSQVLTAGSNEQFF
DNA: TGCGCCAGCAGCCAAGTGTTAACGGCGGGGAGCAATGAGCAGTTCTTC
D: -
V: TRBV4-1
J: TRBJ2-1
size: -

CDR3: CASSVTRLYEQFF
DNA: TGTGCCAGCAGTGTGACTAGGCTTTATGAGCAGTTCTTC
D: -
V: TRBV2
J: TRBJ2-1
size: -

CDR3: CASSLTPRSSYEQYF
DNA: TGTGCCAGCAGTTTAACTCCTAGGTCCTCCTACGAGCAGTACTTC
D: -
V: TRBV28
J: TRBJ2-7
size: few

CDR3: CASSATGTSGSYEQYF
DNA: TGTGCCAGCAGCGCCACCGGGACTAGCGGATCCTACGAGCAGTACTTC
D: TRBD2
V: TRBV9
J: TRBJ2-7
size: -

CDR3: CAISSGRGGNEQFF
DNA: TGTGCCATCAGTAGCGGGAGAGGGGGCAATGAGCAGTTCTTC
D: TRBD2
V: TRBV10-3
J: TRBJ2-1
size: -

CDR3: CASSLTQGGVETQYF
DNA: TGCGCCAGCAGCTTGACACAGGGAGGGGTTGAGACCCAGTACTTC
D: -
V: TRBV5-1
J: TRBJ2-5
size: -

CDR3: CASSEYDRGQSYEQYF
DNA: TGTGCCAGCAGCGAATACGACAGGGGGCAATCCTACGAGCAGTACTTC
D: TRBD1
V: TRBV7-9
J: TRBJ2-7
size: -

CDR3: CAWSVTPGQGGQFF
DNA: TGTGCCTGGAGTGTAACACCCGGACAGGGAGGGCAGTTCTTC
D: TRBD1
V: TRBV30
J: TRBJ2-1
size: -

CDR3: CASSTPGGTGGRPPYGYTF
DNA: TGTGCCAGCAGCACGCCCGGCGGGACAGGGGGCCGACCTCCCTATGGCTACACCTTC
D: TRBD1
V: TRBV9
J: TRBJ1-2
size: -

CDR3: CASSLGGLGGELFF
DNA: TGTGCCAGCAGCTTAGGAGGTTTAGGCGGGGAGCTGTTTTTT
D: -
V: TRBV7-2
J: TRBJ2-2
size: many

CDR3: CASSLFVPDDQETQYF
DNA: TGTGCCAGCAGTTTATTCGTACCGGACGATCAAGAGACCCAGTACTTC
D: -
V: TRBV27
J: TRBJ2-5
size: -

CDR3: CSGGRVSYNEQFF
DNA: TGCAGCGGGGGCAGGGTGTCCTACAATGAGCAGTTCTTC
D: -
V: TRBV29-1
J: TRBJ2-1
size: -

CDR3: CASGPDRDQPQHF
DNA: TGTGCCAGCGGACCGGACAGGGATCAGCCCCAGCATTTT
D: TRBD1
V: TRBV27
J: TRBJ1-5
size: -

CDR3: CSVDEERDRGTDTQYF
DNA: TGCAGCGTCGACGAGGAGCGGGATAGGGGAACAGATACGCAGTATTTT
D: TRBD2
V: TRBV29-1
J: TRBJ2-3
size: few

CDR3: CASGRDYGYTF
DNA: TGTGCCAGCGGAAGGGACTATGGCTACACCTTC
D: -
V: TRBV2
J: TRBJ1-2
size: once

CDR3: CASSPTRGRGTQYF
DNA: TGTGCCAGCAGCCCGACTCGCGGGAGGGGGACCCAGTACTTC
D: TRBD2
V: TRBV27
J: TRBJ2-5
size: few